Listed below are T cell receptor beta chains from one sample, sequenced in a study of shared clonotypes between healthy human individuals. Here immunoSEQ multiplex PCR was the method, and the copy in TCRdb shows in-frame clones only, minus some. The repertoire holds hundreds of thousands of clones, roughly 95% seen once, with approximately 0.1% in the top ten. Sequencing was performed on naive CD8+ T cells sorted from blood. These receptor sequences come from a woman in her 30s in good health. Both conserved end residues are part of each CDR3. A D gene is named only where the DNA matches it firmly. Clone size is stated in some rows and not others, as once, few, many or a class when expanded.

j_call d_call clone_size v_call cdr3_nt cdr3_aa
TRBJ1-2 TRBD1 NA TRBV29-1 TGCAGCGCCGGGACAGGAAATAACTATGGCTACACCTTC CSAGTGNNYGYTF
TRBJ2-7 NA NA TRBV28 TGTGCCAGCAGTGGGACTCAGACCTACGAGCAGTACTTC CASSGTQTYEQYF
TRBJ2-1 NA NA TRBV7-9 TGTGCCAGCAGCGCGCGCCCCTTCTTC CASSARPFF
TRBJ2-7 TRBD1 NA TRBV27 TGTGCCAGCAGTGGAGCCCGGGACAGGGTTCGCGAGCAGTACTTC CASSGARDRVREQYF
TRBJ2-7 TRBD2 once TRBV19 TGTGCCAGTAGTGCTCCGAGCGGGGGACCCTACGAGCAGTACTTC CASSAPSGGPYEQYF
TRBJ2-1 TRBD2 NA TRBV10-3 TGTGCCATCAGTGAGTCCGCGGGAGCCAATGAGCAGTTCTTC CAISESAGANEQFF
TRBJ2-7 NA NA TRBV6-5 TGTGCCAGCAGCCCCGAGGTAACCGGGGACGAGCAGTACTTC CASSPEVTGDEQYF
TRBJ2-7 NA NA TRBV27 TGTGCCAGCAGTTTACGGCAGGGATCTCGCGAGCAGTACTTC CASSLRQGSREQYF
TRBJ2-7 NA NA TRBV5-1 TGCGCCAGCAGCTTGGGGCAGGGGAGGATCCACGAGCAGTACTTC CASSLGQGRIHEQYF
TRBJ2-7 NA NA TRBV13 TGTGCCAGCATTCTTAGGGGGGAGTCGCTGAACGAGCAGTACTTC CASILRGESLNEQYF